This T cell receptor beta chain was retrieved from a study of cytomegalovirus exposure and HLA in healthy donors. Whole-study findings and limits: For most TCR sequences rarity was the rule, although some public TCRs occurred in many donors.

Only in-frame clones appear in the TCRdb table, and some are missing; sequencing was by immunoSEQ multiplex PCR. Here the sample spans fewer than 400,000 clones, approximately 90% being singletons. This clone was seen more than once but under ten times. Antigen specificity is unknown. The V gene's germline CDR1 is SQVTM and CDR2 ANQGSEA. Trimming cost V 7 bases and J 7 bases, with 10 bases left between them. The CDR3 has 11 residues. This clonotype originated in a woman under 30 in good health and CMV-seronegative. Sequencing input: PBMCs. The chain combines TRBV29-1 with TRBJ1-4; D is uncertain. The CDR3 DNA is TGCAGCGCCCGGGAGGGTGAAAAACTGTTTTTT. Translating it yields CSAREGEKLFF.